This paragraph reports one T cell receptor beta chain. CDR3 length: 13 residues. V lost 2 bases, J lost 4 bases, and 8 bases lay in between. Looked up from germline, CDR1 is SGHDN and CDR2 is FVKESK. The sample is drawn from a study of blood T cell repertoires in COVID-19. Study context: Samples of COVID-19 (acute and convalescent) were obtained from the United States, Italy and Spain.

Produced via immunoSEQ multiplex PCR; TCRdb's table is partial and in-frame only. The sample lists about 300,000 clones, roughly 91% occurring once. Sequences were obtained from peripheral blood. This clonotype originated in a man in his forties with acute or convalescent COVID-19. V is TRBV14 and J is TRBJ1-2, with D unresolved. CDR3 protein: CASSQLDSYGYTF. In DNA form, the CDR3 reads TGTGCCAGCAGCCAACTGGACTCCTATGGCTACACCTTC.